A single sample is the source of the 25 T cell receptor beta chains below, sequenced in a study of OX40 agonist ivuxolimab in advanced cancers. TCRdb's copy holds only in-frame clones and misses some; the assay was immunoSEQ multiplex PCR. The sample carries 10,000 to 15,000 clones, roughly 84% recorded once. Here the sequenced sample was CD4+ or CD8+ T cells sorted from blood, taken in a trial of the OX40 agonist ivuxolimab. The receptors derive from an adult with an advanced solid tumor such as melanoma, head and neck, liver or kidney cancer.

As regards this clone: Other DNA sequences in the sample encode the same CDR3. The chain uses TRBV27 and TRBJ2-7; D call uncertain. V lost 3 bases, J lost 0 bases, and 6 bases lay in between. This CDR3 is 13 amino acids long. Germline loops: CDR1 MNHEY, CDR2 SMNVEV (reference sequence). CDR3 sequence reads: CASSFASSYEQYF. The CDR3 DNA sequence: TGTGCCAGCAGTTTTGCCAGCTCCTACGAGCAGTACTTC.

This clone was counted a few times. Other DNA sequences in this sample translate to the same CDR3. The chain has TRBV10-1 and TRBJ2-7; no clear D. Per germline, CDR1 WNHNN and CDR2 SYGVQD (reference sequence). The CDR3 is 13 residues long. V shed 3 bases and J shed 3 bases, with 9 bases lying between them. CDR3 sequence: CASSEGSSYEQYF. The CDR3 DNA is TGCGCCAGCAGTGAAGGATCGAGCTACGAGCAGTACTTC.

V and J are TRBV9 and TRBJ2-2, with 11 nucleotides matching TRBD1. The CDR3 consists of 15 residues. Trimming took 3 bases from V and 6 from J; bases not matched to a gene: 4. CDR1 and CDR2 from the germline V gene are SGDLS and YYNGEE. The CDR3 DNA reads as TGTGCCAGCAGCGCCCGGGACAGGGGGGCCGGGGAGCTGTTTTTT. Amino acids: CASSARDRGAGELFF. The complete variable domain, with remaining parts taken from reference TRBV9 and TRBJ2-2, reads DSGVTQTPKHLITATGQRVTLRCSPRSGDLSVYWYQQSLDQGLQFLIQYYNGEERAKGNILERFSAQQFPDLHSELNLSSLELGDSALYFCASSARDRGAGELFFGEGSRLTVL.

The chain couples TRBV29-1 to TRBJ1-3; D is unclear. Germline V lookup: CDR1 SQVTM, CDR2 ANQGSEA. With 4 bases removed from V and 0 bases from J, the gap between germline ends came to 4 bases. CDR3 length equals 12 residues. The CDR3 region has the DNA TGCAGCGTTGTTAGCTCTGGAAACACCATATATTTT. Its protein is CSVVSSGNTIYF.

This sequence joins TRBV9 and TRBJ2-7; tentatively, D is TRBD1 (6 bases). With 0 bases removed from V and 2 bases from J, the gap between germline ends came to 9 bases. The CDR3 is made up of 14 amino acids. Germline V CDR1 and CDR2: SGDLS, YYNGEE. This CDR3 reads CASSVGGGAYEQYF. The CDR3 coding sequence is TGTGCCAGCAGCGTAGGAGGGGGAGCCTACGAGCAGTACTTC.

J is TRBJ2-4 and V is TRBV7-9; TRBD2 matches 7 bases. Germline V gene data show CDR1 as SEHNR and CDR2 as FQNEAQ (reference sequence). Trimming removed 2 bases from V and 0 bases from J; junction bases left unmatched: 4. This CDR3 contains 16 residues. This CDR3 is CASSLSRGVAKNIQYF. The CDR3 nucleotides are TGTGCCAGCAGCTTATCCCGGGGGGTAGCCAAAAACATTCAGTACTTC.

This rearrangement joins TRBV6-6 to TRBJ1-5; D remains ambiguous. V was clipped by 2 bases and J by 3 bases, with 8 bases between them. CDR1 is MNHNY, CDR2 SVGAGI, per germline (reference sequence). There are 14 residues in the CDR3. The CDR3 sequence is CASSYGAINQPQHF. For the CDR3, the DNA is TGTGCCAGCAGTTACGGCGCCATCAATCAGCCCCAGCATTTT.

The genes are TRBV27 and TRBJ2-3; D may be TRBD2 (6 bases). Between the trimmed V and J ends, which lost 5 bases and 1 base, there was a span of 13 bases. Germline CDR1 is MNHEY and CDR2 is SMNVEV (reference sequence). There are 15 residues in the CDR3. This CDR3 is CASSRGDFGTDTQYF. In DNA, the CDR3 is TGTGCCAGCAGTCGCGGGGACTTTGGCACAGATACGCAGTATTTT.

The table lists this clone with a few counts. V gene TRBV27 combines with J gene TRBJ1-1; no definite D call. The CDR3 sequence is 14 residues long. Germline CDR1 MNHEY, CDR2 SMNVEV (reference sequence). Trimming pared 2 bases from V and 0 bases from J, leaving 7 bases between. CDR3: CASSLQSMNTEAFF. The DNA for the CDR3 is TGTGCCAGCAGTTTACAGAGCATGAACACTGAAGCTTTCTTT.

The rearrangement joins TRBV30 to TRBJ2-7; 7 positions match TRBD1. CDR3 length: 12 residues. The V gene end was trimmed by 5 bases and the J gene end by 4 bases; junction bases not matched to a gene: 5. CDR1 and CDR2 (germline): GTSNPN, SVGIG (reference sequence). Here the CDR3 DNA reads TGTGCCTGGGGCTTACAGGGGTACGAGCAGTACTTC. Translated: CAWGLQGYEQYF.

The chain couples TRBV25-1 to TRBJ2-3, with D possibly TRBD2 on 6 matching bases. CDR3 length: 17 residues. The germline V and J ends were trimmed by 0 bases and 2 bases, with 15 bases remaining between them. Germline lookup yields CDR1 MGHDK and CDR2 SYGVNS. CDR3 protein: CASSEYGLTGATDTQYF. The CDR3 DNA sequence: TGTGCCAGCAGTGAATATGGGCTAACGGGAGCCACAGATACGCAGTATTTT.

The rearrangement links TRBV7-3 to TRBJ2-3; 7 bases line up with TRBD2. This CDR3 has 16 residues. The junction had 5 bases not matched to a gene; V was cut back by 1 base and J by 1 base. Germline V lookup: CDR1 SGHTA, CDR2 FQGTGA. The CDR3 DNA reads TGTGCCAGCAGCTTAATACAGCGGGACGGCACAGATACGCAGTATTTT. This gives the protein CASSLIQRDGTDTQYF. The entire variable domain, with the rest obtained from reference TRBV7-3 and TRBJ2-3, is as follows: GAGVSQTPSNKVTEKGKYVELRCDPISGHTALYWYRQSLGQGPEFLIYFQGTGAADDSGLPNDRFFAVRPEGSVSTLKIQRTERGDSAVYLCASSLIQRDGTDTQYFGPGTRLTVL.

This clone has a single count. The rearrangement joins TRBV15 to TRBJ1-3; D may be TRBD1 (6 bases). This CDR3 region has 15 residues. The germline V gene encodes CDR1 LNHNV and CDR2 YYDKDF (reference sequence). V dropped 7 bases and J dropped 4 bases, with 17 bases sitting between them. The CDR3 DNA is TGTGCCACCAAGAAGGGGATGGGGGGCGGAAACACCATATATTTT. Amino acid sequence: CATKKGMGGGNTIYF.

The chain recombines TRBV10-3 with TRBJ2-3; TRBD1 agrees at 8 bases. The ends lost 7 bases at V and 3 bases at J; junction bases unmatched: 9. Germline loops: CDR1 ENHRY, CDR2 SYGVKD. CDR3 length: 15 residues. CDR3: CAITNPGQATDTQYF. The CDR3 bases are TGTGCCATCACCAACCCGGGACAGGCAACAGATACGCAGTATTTT.

CDR3 sequence (DNA): TGCGCCAGCAGCTTAGGACAGCTTTACGAGCAGTACTTC. Protein sequence: CASSLGQLYEQYF. This chain joins TRBV5-1 and TRBJ2-7; D may be TRBD1 (6 bases). Germline CDR1 reads SGHRS; CDR2 reads YFSETQ. This CDR3 contains 13 residues. Trimming pared 2 bases from V and 4 bases from J, leaving 10 bases between.

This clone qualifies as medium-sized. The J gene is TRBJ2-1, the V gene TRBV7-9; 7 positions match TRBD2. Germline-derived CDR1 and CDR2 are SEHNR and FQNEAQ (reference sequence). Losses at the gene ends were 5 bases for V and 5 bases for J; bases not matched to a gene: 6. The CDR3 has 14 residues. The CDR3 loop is CASSLTSLDNEQFF. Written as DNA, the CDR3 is TGTGCCAGCAGCCTGACTAGCCTCGACAATGAGCAGTTCTTC.

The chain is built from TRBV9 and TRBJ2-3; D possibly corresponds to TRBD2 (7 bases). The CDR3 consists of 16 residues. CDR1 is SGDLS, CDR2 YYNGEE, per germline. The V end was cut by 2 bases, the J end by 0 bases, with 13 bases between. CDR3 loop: CASSVGGGSSTDTQYF. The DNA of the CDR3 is TGTGCCAGCAGCGTTGGCGGGGGCTCCAGCACAGATACGCAGTATTTT.

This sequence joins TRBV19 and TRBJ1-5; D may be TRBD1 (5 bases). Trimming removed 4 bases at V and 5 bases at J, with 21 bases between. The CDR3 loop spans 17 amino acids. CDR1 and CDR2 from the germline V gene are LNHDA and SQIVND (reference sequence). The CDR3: CASSTTIAARAHQPQHF. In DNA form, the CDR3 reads TGTGCCAGTAGTACCACTATCGCCGCCAGGGCCCATCAGCCCCAGCATTTT.

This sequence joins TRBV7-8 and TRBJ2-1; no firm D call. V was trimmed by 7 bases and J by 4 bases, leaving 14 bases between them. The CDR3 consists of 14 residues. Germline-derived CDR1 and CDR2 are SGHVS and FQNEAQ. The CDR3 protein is CASNEIALYNEQFF. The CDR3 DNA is TGTGCCAGCAATGAAATCGCCCTATACAATGAGCAGTTCTTC.

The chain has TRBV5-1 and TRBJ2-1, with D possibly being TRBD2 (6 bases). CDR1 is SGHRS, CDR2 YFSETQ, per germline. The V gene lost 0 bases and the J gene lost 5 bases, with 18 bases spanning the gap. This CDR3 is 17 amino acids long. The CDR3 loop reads CASSLASFWDLDNEQFF. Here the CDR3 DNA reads TGCGCCAGCAGCTTGGCCAGCTTCTGGGACTTAGACAATGAGCAGTTCTTC.

As DNA, the CDR3 is TGTGCCAGCAGCCTAAGCCCAACAGGGTGGAACAATGAGCAGTTCTTC. Its protein product is CASSLSPTGWNNEQFF. V and J are TRBV7-3 and TRBJ2-1; D might be TRBD1 (6 bases). V was trimmed by 5 bases and J by 5 bases, leaving 19 bases between them. Germline V gives CDR1 SGHTA, CDR2 FQGTGA. The CDR3 length is 16 residues.

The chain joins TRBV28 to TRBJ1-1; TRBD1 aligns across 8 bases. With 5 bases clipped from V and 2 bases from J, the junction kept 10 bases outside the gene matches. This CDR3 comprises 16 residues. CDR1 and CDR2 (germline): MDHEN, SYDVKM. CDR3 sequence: CASSLPGTGPNTEAFF. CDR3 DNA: TGTGCCAGCAGTCTACCCGGGACAGGTCCTAACACTGAAGCTTTCTTT. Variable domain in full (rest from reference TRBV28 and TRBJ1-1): DVKVTQSSRYLVKRTGEKVFLECVQDMDHENMFWYRQDPGLGLRLIYFSYDVKMKEKGDIPEGYSVSREKKERFSLILESASTNQTSMYLCASSLPGTGPNTEAFFGQGTRLTVV.

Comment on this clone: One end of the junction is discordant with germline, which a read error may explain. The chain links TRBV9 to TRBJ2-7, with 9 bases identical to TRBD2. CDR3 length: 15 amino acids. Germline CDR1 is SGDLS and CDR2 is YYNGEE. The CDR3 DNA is TGTGCCGGCAGCGCGGGAGGGACAGCGAATTTCGAGCAGTACTTC. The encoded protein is CAGSAGGTANFEQYF.

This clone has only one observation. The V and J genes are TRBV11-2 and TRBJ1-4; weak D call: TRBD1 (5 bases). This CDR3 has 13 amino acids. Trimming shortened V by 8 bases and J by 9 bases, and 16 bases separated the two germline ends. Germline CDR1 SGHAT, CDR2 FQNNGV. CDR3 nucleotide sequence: TGTGCCAGCGGGCTAGGCGGGGCTAAAAAACTGTTTTTT. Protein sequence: CASGLGGAKKLFF.

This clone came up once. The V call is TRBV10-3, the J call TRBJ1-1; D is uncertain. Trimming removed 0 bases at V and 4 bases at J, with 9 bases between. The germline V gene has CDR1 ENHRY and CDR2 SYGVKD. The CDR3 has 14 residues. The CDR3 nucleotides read TGTGCCATCAGTGAGTCGGGAAAACTCACTGAAGCTTTCTTT. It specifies CAISESGKLTEAFF.